Each of the 26 T cell receptor beta chains below was sequenced from the same sample in a study of T cell responses to AZD1222 COVID-19 vaccine. Some clones are missing from TCRdb's copy, which holds only in-frame ones; the method was immunoSEQ multiplex PCR. The sample lists over 100,000 clones; around 87% were seen once. This specimen was peripheral blood, taken on day 0 of AZD1222 vaccination. Receptors were obtained from an adult in good health.

The CDR3 sequence: CASSPQTGPNTEAFF. CDR3 nucleotide sequence: TGTGCCAGCAGTCCCCAGACAGGCCCGAACACTGAAGCTTTCTTT. J is TRBJ1-1 and V is TRBV28; D is possibly TRBD1 (6 bases). Trimming took off 5 bases at V and 1 base at J, with 14 bases between the two ends. The CDR3 has 15 residues. CDR1 and CDR2 (germline): MDHEN, SYDVKM.

The rearrangement joins TRBV5-4 to TRBJ2-7; D is undetermined. Germline V gene data show CDR1 as SGHNT and CDR2 as YYREEE (reference sequence). With 3 bases removed from V and 3 bases from J, the gap between germline ends came to 7 bases. CDR3 length equals 12 residues. The CDR3 DNA follows: TGTGCCAGCAGCTCCGGCGTCTACGAGCAGTACTTC. Translation: CASSSGVYEQYF.

The chain employs TRBV6-5 and TRBJ2-7; 9 nucleotides line up with TRBD2. The V and J ends lost 0 bases and 5 bases, in that order; junction bases with no gene match: 5. Germline V gene lookup returns CDR1 MNHEY and CDR2 SVGAGI. CDR3 length equals 15 residues. CDR3 sequence (DNA): TGTGCCAGCAGTTACTCGGGGCGGGAGGGGGACGAGCAGTACTTC. It yields the protein CASSYSGREGDEQYF.

The chain recombines TRBV19 with TRBJ1-1, with TRBD1 identical over 7 bases. The V gene end was trimmed by 3 bases and the J gene end by 2 bases; junction bases not matched to a gene: 3. Germline CDR1 is LNHDA and CDR2 is SQIVND (reference sequence). The CDR3 has 14 amino acids. The DNA for the CDR3 is TGTGCCAGTAGTATTAGAGGGGGCAACACTGAAGCTTTCTTT. It specifies CASSIRGGNTEAFF.

About this clone: The same CDR3 is also encoded by other DNA sequences in this sample. The chain joins TRBV19 to TRBJ1-1; tentative D call: TRBD1 (6 bases). The V and J ends lost 3 bases and 5 bases respectively, with 10 bases between them. The germline CDR1 and CDR2 sequences are LNHDA and SQIVND (reference sequence). CDR3 length: 13 residues. The CDR3 DNA sequence: TGTGCCAGTAGTATGGGCAGGGGAACTGAAGCTTTCTTT. Translation gives CASSMGRGTEAFF.

As regards this clone: A much larger clone is a single base away; this may be a read error. The chain has TRBV4-2 and TRBJ2-7; 10 nucleotides agree with TRBD1. Unmatched junction bases numbered 3, after V lost 4 bases and J lost 3 bases. This CDR3 is built from 14 residues. CDR1 is LGHNA and CDR2 is YNFKEQ in the germline V gene. This CDR3 is CASSRDRGIYEQYF. The CDR3 DNA follows: TGTGCCAGCAGCCGGGACAGGGGAATCTACGAGCAGTACTTC.

The chain combines TRBV18 with TRBJ1-4; 9 positions agree with TRBD1. Trimming took 2 bases from V and 5 from J; bases not matched to a gene: 3. Germline V gene data show CDR1 as KGHSH and CDR2 as LQKENI. The CDR3 has 15 residues. Written as DNA, the CDR3 is TGTGCCAGCTCACCAAAGGGACAGGGAAATGAAAAACTGTTTTTT. It codes for CASSPKGQGNEKLFF. Complete variable domain (other parts from reference TRBV18 and TRBJ1-4): NAGVMQNPRHLVRRRGQEARLRCSPMKGHSHVYWYRQLPEEGLKFMVYLQKENIIDESGMPKERFSAEFPKEGPSILRIQQVVRGDSAAYFCASSPKGQGNEKLFFGSGTQLSVL.

The chain uses TRBV5-1 and TRBJ2-7; TRBD2 might be the D (6 bases). This CDR3 has 13 amino acids. Trimming cost V 5 bases and J 6 bases, with 15 bases left between them. Germline-derived CDR1 and CDR2 are SGHRS and YFSETQ. The DNA of the CDR3 is TGCGCCAGCAGTTTTGGAGGGCCTGGCGAGCAGTACTTC. This encodes CASSFGGPGEQYF.

CDR3 nucleotide sequence: TGTGCCAGCAGCCTAGGGACTAGCGGGAGCGCAGATACGCAGTATTTT. It translates to CASSLGTSGSADTQYF. V and J are TRBV3-1 (or the pseudogene TRBV3-2) and TRBJ2-3; 14 bases agree with TRBD2. Germline values: CDR1 LGHDT, CDR2 YNNKEL (reference sequence). This CDR3 spans 16 amino acids. V lost 4 bases to trimming and J lost 4 bases; unmatched junction nucleotides: 4.

The chain uses TRBV9 and TRBJ2-1, with no clear D. The CDR3 length is 15 residues. Per the germline V gene, CDR1 is SGDLS and CDR2 is YYNGEE. V was trimmed by 0 bases and J by 2 bases, leaving 9 bases between them. The CDR3 is CASSVEGRTYNEQFF. The CDR3 region has the DNA TGTGCCAGCAGCGTAGAGGGCAGGACCTACAATGAGCAGTTCTTC.

V usage is TRBV6-2 or TRBV6-3 and J usage is TRBJ1-2; TRBD1 matches at 9 bases. Germline CDR1 and CDR2: MNHEY and SVGEGT. The CDR3 runs 16 residues. V was clipped by 5 bases and J by 1 base; unmatched bases: 8. The DNA of the CDR3 is TGTGCCAGCAGTCAACCTCCGGGACAGGGTAACTATGGCTACACCTTC. This sequence encodes CASSQPPGQGNYGYTF.

The V gene is TRBV5-4, the J gene TRBJ1-6; no firm D call. In germline, CDR1 is SGHNT, CDR2 YYREEE (reference sequence). The CDR3 has 12 residues. The germline V and J ends were trimmed by 0 bases and 6 bases, with 1 base remaining between them. CDR3 residues: CASSLANSPLHF. The CDR3 DNA reads TGTGCCAGCAGCTTGGCTAATTCACCCCTCCACTTT.

The rearrangement joins TRBV21-1 to TRBJ2-7; TRBD2 is the table's D call and was not checked against the DNA. TRBV21-1 represents a pseudogene. This CDR3 is 17 amino acids long. The CDR3 loop reads CASSLWGSGGAQCQQYF. The DNA of the CDR3 is TGTGCCAGCAGCCTATGGGGAAGCGGGGGGGCCCAATGTCAGCAGTACTTC.

This chain joins TRBV7-3 and TRBJ2-2; the D gene is possibly TRBD2 (6 bases). The CDR3 has 14 amino acids. Germline lookup yields CDR1 SGHTA and CDR2 FQGTGA. The ends were cut back, 5 bases at V and 5 bases at J, with 12 bases in the middle. For the CDR3, the DNA is TGTGCCAGCAGCCACGGGGGTAGTACCGGGGAGCTGTTTTTT. Translation gives CASSHGGSTGELFF.

The chain has TRBV20-1 and TRBJ1-1; maybe TRBD1 (5 bases). Germline CDR1 is DFQATT and CDR2 is SNEGSKA (reference sequence). The CDR3 loop spans 11 amino acids. V lost 0 bases and J lost 8, with 7 bases in between. CDR3 coding DNA: TGCAGTGCTAGAGATCCAGGGGAAGCTTTCTTT. This encodes CSARDPGEAFF.

The chain couples TRBV19 to TRBJ1-1; tentative D call: TRBD1 (6 bases). This CDR3 spans 14 amino acids. The germline gives CDR1 LNHDA, CDR2 SQIVND (reference sequence). V dropped 4 bases and J dropped 5 bases, with 14 bases sitting between them. The CDR3, as DNA: TGTGCCAGTAGTACTGGACAGAGGAATACTGAAGCTTTCTTT. Its translation is CASSTGQRNTEAFF. The full variable domain, its missing parts supplied by reference TRBV19 and TRBJ1-1, is DGGITQSPKYLFRKEGQNVTLSCEQNLNHDAMYWYRQDPGQGLRLIYYSQIVNDFQKGDIAEGYSVSREKKESFPLTVTSAQKNPTAFYLCASSTGQRNTEAFFGQGTRLTVV.

J is TRBJ1-3 and V is TRBV30, with D unresolved. The CDR3 extends over 14 amino acids. From germline, CDR1 is GTSNPN and CDR2 SVGIG (reference sequence). Trimming took off 2 bases at V and 0 bases at J, with 8 bases between the two ends. CDR3 nucleotide sequence: TGTGCCTGGAGTACCGGAAACTCTGGAAACACCATATATTTT. Its protein is CAWSTGNSGNTIYF.

Concerning this clone itself: In the same sample, other DNA sequences code for this CDR3. The J gene is TRBJ2-7, the V gene TRBV6-2 or TRBV6-3; maybe TRBD2 (5 bases). This CDR3 has 14 residues. Germline CDR1 is MNHEY and CDR2 is SVGEGT. V lost 0 bases and J 0 bases, leaving 6 bases between the germline ends. CDR3 nucleotides: TGTGCCAGCAGTTACTCGGGGAGCTCCTACGAGCAGTACTTC. Amino acid sequence: CASSYSGSSYEQYF.

The chain combines TRBV28 with TRBJ2-1; 10 nucleotides line up with TRBD2. The CDR3 extends over 13 amino acids. Trimming at V came to 9 bases and at J to 7 bases, leaving 6 bases not matched to a gene. Germline V gene sequence: CDR1 MDHEN, CDR2 SYDVKM. DNA of the CDR3: TGTGCCAGTGAGCGGGGGGGCGGGAATGAGCAGTTCTTC. It is translated as CASERGGGNEQFF.

On this clone itself: The same CDR3 arises from other DNA sequences in this sample as well. The CDR3 spells CASSQEGTGGNQPQHF. In DNA form, the CDR3 reads TGTGCCAGCAGCCAAGAGGGCACAGGAGGCAATCAGCCCCAGCATTTT. The rearrangement joins TRBV4-2 to TRBJ1-5, with D perhaps matching TRBD1 (5 bases). Trimming stripped 0 bases from V and 2 bases from J, with 11 bases between. Germline CDR1 and CDR2: LGHNA and YNFKEQ. The CDR3 runs 16 residues.

The chain combines TRBV30 with TRBJ2-1; 7 bases are a match to TRBD2. This CDR3 region has 14 residues. V shed 3 bases and J 5 bases; nucleotides not matched to a gene: 7. Germline V gives CDR1 GTSNPN, CDR2 SVGIG (reference sequence). For the CDR3, the DNA is TGTGCCTGGAGGGAAGGGACTACTCACAATGAGCAGTTCTTC. Protein sequence: CAWREGTTHNEQFF.

The CDR3 DNA is TGTGCCAGCAGCGTAGTTCCGGGGGCGGGAGAGACCCAGTACTTC. It translates to CASSVVPGAGETQYF. The gene calls are TRBV9 and TRBJ2-5, with D perhaps given as TRBD1 or TRBD2 (6 bases each). Germline V lookup: CDR1 SGDLS, CDR2 YYNGEE. V shed 0 bases and J shed 4 bases, with 13 bases lying between them. This CDR3 has 15 residues.

V and J are TRBV5-5 and TRBJ2-3; weak D call: TRBD1 (6 bases). CDR1 is SGHKS, CDR2 YYEKEE, per germline (reference sequence). V was pared by 4 bases and J by 1 base, with 16 bases between. The CDR3 covers 16 residues. As DNA, the CDR3 is TGTGCCAGCAGCGCAGGACAGCCCACGGGCACAGATACGCAGTATTTT. This codes for CASSAGQPTGTDTQYF.

V and J are TRBV4-2 and TRBJ2-2; TRBD2 matches 7 bases. CDR3 length: 15 amino acids. Germline lookup yields CDR1 LGHNA and CDR2 YNFKEQ. V was pared by 2 bases and J by 5 bases, with 5 bases of the junction left unmatched. The CDR3 bases are TGTGCCAGCAGCCAACCGGGAGGTCGGACCGGGGAGCTGTTTTTT. This gives the protein CASSQPGGRTGELFF.

This clone has a single count. The chain is built from TRBV6-1 and TRBJ1-4; D is possibly TRBD1 (6 bases). This CDR3 is 14 amino acids long. Looked up from germline, CDR1 is MNHNS and CDR2 is SASEGT. V was trimmed by 2 bases and J by 8 bases, leaving 12 bases between them. The CDR3 loop reads CASSETGSLEKLFF. The CDR3 nucleotides are TGTGCCAGCAGTGAAACAGGGAGCTTGGAAAAACTGTTTTTT.

V gene TRBV27 combines with J gene TRBJ1-2; maybe TRBD1 (6 bases). This CDR3 spans 14 amino acids. Germline CDR1 is MNHEY and CDR2 is SMNVEV (reference sequence). The V end lost 4 bases, the J end lost 3 bases, and 12 bases lay between the germline ends. CDR3 coding DNA: TGTGCCAGCAGTTCGGAGGGGGTGGACTATGGCTACACCTTC. This translates into CASSSEGVDYGYTF.